This TCR beta chain was sequenced during a study of T cell responses to AZD1222 COVID-19 vaccine. The study's findings and limits: There were repertoire samples only from the period after the peak T cell response.

For this clone: Its antigen is as yet unknown.

Using immunoSEQ multiplex PCR, the repertoire was profiled, and TCRdb retains in-frame clones only, with some absent. The sample consists of about 120,000 clones, approximately 94% of them appearing once. This TCR came from an adult who received the AZD1222 COVID-19 vaccine. Here the sequenced sample was peripheral blood, taken 28 days after the second AZD1222 dose.

The CDR3 nucleotides are TGTGCCAGCTCACCGTACAGGGGGGACACTGAAGCTTTCTTT. It encodes CASSPYRGDTEAFF. The V and J genes are TRBV18 and TRBJ1-1; 8 nucleotides line up with TRBD1. The CDR3 runs 14 residues. CDR1 is KGHSH, CDR2 LQKENI, per germline. Trimming at V came to 3 bases and at J to 3 bases, leaving 3 bases not matched to a gene.